A selection of T cell receptor beta chains follows, all from one sample in a study of blood T cell repertoires in COVID-19. TCRdb keeps only in-frame clones here, not all; method: immunoSEQ multiplex PCR. The repertoire holds hundreds of thousands of clones, with roughly 80% as singletons. Input material: peripheral blood. These receptors were collected from an elderly woman with COVID-19, enrolled during active disease. The CDR3 runs from the conserved cysteine through the conserved F or W. The order of the fields is J gene, V gene, CDR3 protein.

j_call: TRBJ1-1; v_call: TRBV6-5; cdr3_aa: CASSYRVGETEAFF
j_call: TRBJ2-2; v_call: TRBV6-2/TRBV6-3; cdr3_aa: CASSITGELFF
j_call: TRBJ2-1; v_call: TRBV4-2; cdr3_aa: CASSQVAGTSLNEQFF
j_call: TRBJ2-7; v_call: TRBV7-9; cdr3_aa: CASSLGQFYEQYF
j_call: TRBJ2-7; v_call: TRBV28; cdr3_aa: CATGQGYEQYF
j_call: TRBJ2-5; v_call: TRBV27; cdr3_aa: CASTPYGGPPGGTQYF
j_call: TRBJ1-1; v_call: TRBV10-2; cdr3_aa: CASGDSGTAHTEAFF
j_call: TRBJ1-5; v_call: TRBV28; cdr3_aa: CASSLSGGSNQPQHF
j_call: TRBJ2-1; v_call: TRBV10-3; cdr3_aa: CAISEPGYNEQFF
j_call: TRBJ2-4; v_call: TRBV9; cdr3_aa: CASSTRDRAYFGDKNIQYF
j_call: TRBJ1-2; v_call: TRBV19; cdr3_aa: CASRPLTGSGYGYTF
j_call: TRBJ1-1; v_call: TRBV7-3; cdr3_aa: CASSSIGRGRGDTEAFF
j_call: TRBJ1-5; v_call: TRBV30; cdr3_aa: CAWSPQGLGQPQHF
j_call: TRBJ1-1; v_call: TRBV3-1/TRBV3-2; cdr3_aa: CASSPSAQGWTEAFF
j_call: TRBJ2-5; v_call: TRBV7-9; cdr3_aa: CASSLGELAGGQETQYF
j_call: TRBJ2-2; v_call: TRBV25-1; cdr3_aa: CASSESRADTGELFF
j_call: TRBJ2-1; v_call: TRBV5-1; cdr3_aa: CASSLVSGRLAGGNEQFF
j_call: TRBJ1-1; v_call: TRBV6-5; cdr3_aa: CASSYGTGLSEAFF
j_call: TRBJ1-4; v_call: TRBV5-8; cdr3_aa: CASSYGTGVNEKLFF